These 31 T cell receptor beta chains originate from one sample sequenced in a study of blood T cell repertoires in COVID-19. Clones were sequenced by immunoSEQ multiplex PCR, and TCRdb holds only the in-frame ones, with some missing. In the table there are tens of thousands of clones, around nine tenths of which are singletons. What was sequenced was peripheral blood. The receptors were sampled from a man aged 55 to 69 with acute or convalescent COVID-19.

This chain links TRBV15 with TRBJ2-7; possible D gene TRBD1, 5 bases. The V gene lost 4 bases and the J gene lost 1 base, with 8 bases spanning the gap. CDR1 is LNHNV, CDR2 YYDKDF, per germline (reference sequence). The CDR3 consists of 13 residues. The CDR3 loop reads CATSNRNSYEQYF. The CDR3 coding sequence is TGTGCCACCAGCAACAGGAATTCCTACGAGCAGTACTTC.

The chain is built from TRBV11-2 and TRBJ1-1; D is uncertain. This CDR3 has 14 amino acids. Germline loops: CDR1 SGHAT, CDR2 FQNNGV. With 5 bases removed from V and 2 bases from J, the gap between germline ends came to 12 bases. CDR3 sequence: CASSPYQANTEAFF. CDR3 sequence (DNA): TGTGCCAGCAGCCCATATCAGGCTAACACTGAAGCTTTCTTT.

In this sample, this clone is medium-sized. The V and J genes are TRBV7-2 and TRBJ1-1; D uncertain. CDR1 SGHTA and CDR2 FQGNSA come from the germline V gene. The germline V and J ends were trimmed by 7 bases and 0 bases, with 12 bases remaining between them. The CDR3 covers 14 residues. The CDR3 DNA follows: TGTGCCAGCAAGTCGTCACGGGTGAACACTGAAGCTTTCTTT. Its translation is CASKSSRVNTEAFF.

The J gene is TRBJ2-1, the V gene TRBV11-2; a weak D match, TRBD2 (6 bases). Germline V lookup: CDR1 SGHAT, CDR2 FQNNGV. With 3 bases removed from V and 8 bases from J, the gap between germline ends came to 23 bases. The CDR3 sequence is 17 residues long. The CDR3 nucleotides are TGTGCCAGCAGCTTTCCTAGTTCGGGAGTGGCCAAGGATGAGCAGTTCTTC. Protein sequence: CASSFPSSGVAKDEQFF.

This clone was recorded a few times. This sequence joins TRBV28 and TRBJ1-6; D is uncertain. Germline values: CDR1 MDHEN, CDR2 SYDVKM. The V and J ends lost 2 bases and 0 bases respectively, with 8 bases between them. This CDR3 contains 16 residues. The CDR3: CASSLGRSSYNSPLHF. As DNA, the CDR3 is TGTGCCAGCAGTTTAGGCAGAAGCTCCTATAATTCACCCCTCCACTTT.

This rearrangement joins TRBV7-2 to TRBJ2-1; 12 bases agree with TRBD2. Germline V gene sequence: CDR1 SGHTA, CDR2 FQGNSA. The CDR3 extends over 17 amino acids. V shed 2 bases and J 3 bases; nucleotides not matched to a gene: 5. The CDR3 DNA is TGTGCCAGCAGCTTATTAGCGACTAGCGGGGGCTACAATGAGCAGTTCTTC. It translates to CASSLLATSGGYNEQFF.

V and J are TRBV27 and TRBJ1-5; D is unclear. This CDR3 spans 15 amino acids. Germline-derived CDR1 and CDR2 are MNHEY and SMNVEV (reference sequence). V was pared by 8 bases and J by 1 base, with 15 bases between. CDR3: CASGTQVISNQPQHF. In nucleotides, the CDR3 is TGTGCCAGCGGTACCCAGGTTATCAGCAATCAGCCCCAGCATTTT.

The chain recombines TRBV7-9 with TRBJ2-3; 9 nucleotides line up with TRBD2. CDR3 length: 17 amino acids. Germline V gene data show CDR1 as SEHNR and CDR2 as FQNEAQ (reference sequence). After removal of 3 bases from V and 2 bases from J, the junction contained 9 bases not matched to a gene. Here the CDR3 DNA reads TGTGCCAGCAGCTTTGGATCTAGCGGGGTTTCCACAGATACGCAGTATTTT. Translation gives CASSFGSSGVSTDTQYF.

This clone is a singleton in its sample. The chain is built from TRBV9 and TRBJ1-4; TRBD1 aligns across 8 bases. The CDR3 contains 16 residues. Germline loops: CDR1 SGDLS, CDR2 YYNGEE. The junction had 12 bases not matched to a gene; V was cut back by 4 bases and J by 7 bases. CDR3 sequence (DNA): TGTGCCAGCAGCCTAGGACAGGGTGCGCCCACTGAAAAACTGTTTTTT. Its translation is CASSLGQGAPTEKLFF.

The chain employs TRBV29-1 and TRBJ2-1; D is possibly TRBD2 (5 bases). The germline CDR1 and CDR2 sequences are SQVTM and ANQGSEA. The ends were cut back, 5 bases at V and 8 bases at J, with 13 bases in the middle. This CDR3 is built from 12 residues. The CDR3 protein is CSVNGVRHEQFF. CDR3 nucleotides: TGCAGCGTTAACGGGGTCCGTCATGAGCAGTTCTTC.

The gene calls are TRBV7-6 and TRBJ2-1; possible D gene TRBD2, 6 bases. Germline assignment: CDR1 SGHVS and CDR2 FNYEAQ. V lost 5 bases and J 7 bases, leaving 24 bases between the germline ends. The CDR3 extends over 17 amino acids. CDR3: CASSKLKPGVAVNEQFF. The CDR3 region has the DNA TGTGCCAGCAGCAAGCTAAAACCGGGGGTTGCAGTGAATGAGCAGTTCTTC.

The chain couples TRBV19 to TRBJ1-5; 7 nucleotides line up with TRBD1. J was trimmed by 6 bases and V by 5 bases; bases with no gene match: 13. Germline V CDR1 and CDR2: LNHDA, SQIVND (reference sequence). The length of the CDR3 is 16 residues. CDR3 region: CASSARTDRLGQPQHF. The DNA for the CDR3 is TGTGCCAGTAGTGCCCGAACGGACAGGTTGGGTCAGCCCCAGCATTTT.

The chain couples TRBV7-9 to TRBJ2-7; no clear D. Germline V gives CDR1 SEHNR, CDR2 FQNEAQ (reference sequence). This CDR3 has 14 amino acids. V dropped 8 bases and J dropped 0 bases, with 14 bases sitting between them. The CDR3 region is CASSDTSSSYEQYF. CDR3 in DNA: TGTGCCAGCTCAGACACCTCCTCCTCCTACGAGCAGTACTTC.

The J gene is TRBJ2-7, the V gene TRBV11-3; possibly TRBD2 for D (6 bases). Trimming took off 4 bases at V and 3 bases at J, with 13 bases between the two ends. The CDR3 spans 14 residues. Germline V gene lookup returns CDR1 SGHNT and CDR2 YENEEA. The CDR3 region has the DNA TGTGCCAGCAGCTCCGCGGTGGGGGGCTACGAGCAGTACTTC. Translated, it gives CASSSAVGGYEQYF. The full variable domain, its missing parts supplied by reference TRBV11-3 and TRBJ2-7, is EAGVVQSPRYKIIEKKQPVAFWCNPISGHNTLYWYLQNLGQGPELLIRYENEEAVDDSQLPKDRFSAERLKGVDSTLKIQPAELGDSAVYLCASSSAVGGYEQYFGPGTRLTVT.

CDR3 bases: TGTGCCAGCAAACAAGCGCCAGATACGCAGTATTTT. Protein: CASKQAPDTQYF. V gene TRBV2 combines with J gene TRBJ2-3; no clear D gene. Trimming left V 7 bases short and J 4 bases short, with 9 bases between. In germline, CDR1 is SNHLY, CDR2 FYNNEI. This CDR3 is 12 amino acids long.

This clone has only one observation. J is TRBJ2-1 and V is TRBV27; D possibly corresponds to TRBD2 (5 bases). This CDR3 has 21 residues. Germline V gives CDR1 MNHEY, CDR2 SMNVEV (reference sequence). V was trimmed by 3 bases and J by 0 bases, leaving 27 bases between them. The CDR3, as DNA: TGTGCCAGCAGTTTCTCTGGAGGCGGGCCAGAACTTCAAAGCTCCTACAATGAGCAGTTCTTC. Amino acids: CASSFSGGGPELQSSYNEQFF.

The CDR3: CASKGVGNSPLHF. The CDR3 DNA reads TGTGCCAGCAAAGGGGTCGGTAATTCACCCCTCCACTTT. The V gene is TRBV25-1, the J gene TRBJ1-6, with a weak D call TRBD1 (5 bases). CDR1 and CDR2 (germline): MGHDK, SYGVNS. This CDR3 spans 13 amino acids. V was pared by 7 bases and J by 6 bases, with 10 bases between.

The J gene is TRBJ1-2, the V gene TRBV4-2; D might be TRBD1 (6 bases). Trimming cost V 0 bases and J 4 bases, with 12 bases left between them. The CDR3 consists of 15 residues. The germline gives CDR1 LGHNA, CDR2 YNFKEQ. DNA for the CDR3: TGTGCCAGCAGCCAAGAAACAGGGCGCTCCTATGGCTACACCTTC. Encoded protein: CASSQETGRSYGYTF.

This rearrangement joins TRBV19 to TRBJ1-6; D ambiguous. CDR3 length: 12 residues. CDR1 LNHDA and CDR2 SQIVND come from the germline V gene (reference sequence). Trimming removed 8 bases at V and 8 bases at J, with 10 bases between. DNA of the CDR3: TGTGCCAGTGAGGCCCCGGATTCACCCCTCCACTTT. This codes for CASEAPDSPLHF.

This clone was seen more than once but under ten times. The chain has TRBV28 and TRBJ1-2; D uncertain. The germline V and J ends were trimmed by 4 bases and 4 bases, with 16 bases remaining between them. The CDR3 has 15 amino acids. CDR1 is MDHEN and CDR2 is SYDVKM in the germline V gene. CDR3 DNA sequence: TGTGCCAGCAGTTACGACCTAACTACGGGCTATGGCTACACCTTC. Its protein is CASSYDLTTGYGYTF.

The chain recombines TRBV28 with TRBJ2-7; 11 positions match TRBD2. The CDR3 is 15 residues long. Germline CDR1 MDHEN, CDR2 SYDVKM. The V and J ends lost 5 bases and 6 bases, in that order; junction bases with no gene match: 9. CDR3 region: CASSTQLAGVGEQYF. The CDR3 DNA sequence: TGTGCCAGCAGTACCCAACTAGCGGGAGTCGGCGAGCAGTACTTC. Supplemented by reference TRBV28 and TRBJ2-7, the full variable domain reads DVKVTQSSRYLVKRTGEKVFLECVQDMDHENMFWYRQDPGLGLRLIYFSYDVKMKEKGDIPEGYSVSREKKERFSLILESASTNQTSMYLCASSTQLAGVGEQYFGPGTRLTVT.

This rearrangement joins TRBV5-1 to TRBJ2-3; 7 nucleotides agree with TRBD1. The CDR3 consists of 15 residues. Per germline, CDR1 SGHRS and CDR2 YFSETQ. Trimming at V came to 3 bases and at J to 3 bases, leaving 7 bases not matched to a gene. The CDR3 DNA follows: TGCGCCAGCAGCTCACAGGGGACGGGGACAGATACGCAGTATTTT. It translates to CASSSQGTGTDTQYF.

The table lists this clone with a count of one. The gene calls are TRBV10-3 and TRBJ1-5, with no clear D. V was clipped by 0 bases and J by 5 bases, with 5 bases between them. Germline V gene data show CDR1 as ENHRY and CDR2 as SYGVKD. The CDR3 extends over 13 amino acids. The CDR3 reads CAISESGDQPQHF. In nucleotides, the CDR3 is TGTGCCATCAGTGAGTCGGGAGATCAGCCCCAGCATTTT.

The chain joins TRBV19 to TRBJ2-2; 12 bases are shared with TRBD1. In germline, CDR1 is LNHDA, CDR2 SQIVND (reference sequence). The CDR3 loop spans 19 amino acids. Unmatched junction bases numbered 11, after V lost 6 bases and J lost 0 bases. The CDR3 DNA is TGTGCCAGTAGCGACCGGGACAGGGGGCTTGTAGCGAACACCGGGGAGCTGTTTTTT. Translated, it gives CASSDRDRGLVANTGELFF.

This clone was seen once. V and J are TRBV21-1 and TRBJ1-5; TRBD1 is taken as the D call from the table, unchecked against the DNA. TRBV21-1 is a pseudogene locus. The CDR3 has 15 amino acids. For the CDR3, the DNA is TGTGCCAGCAGCAACGACAGGCGCAAATATCAGCCCCAGCATTTT. Translated: CASSNDRRKYQPQHF.

J is TRBJ1-1 and V is TRBV29-1; weak D call: TRBD1 (5 bases). The CDR3 runs 14 residues. V shed 1 base and J shed 1 base, with 10 bases lying between them. Looked up from germline, CDR1 is SQVTM and CDR2 is ANQGSEA. CDR3 loop: CSVEVKGRNTEAFF. In nucleotides, the CDR3 is TGCAGCGTTGAAGTTAAGGGGCGGAACACTGAAGCTTTCTTT. The whole variable domain, remainder taken from reference TRBV29-1 and TRBJ1-1, is SAVISQKPSRDICQRGTSLTIQCQVDSQVTMMFWYRQQPGQSLTLIATANQGSEATYESGFVIDKFPISRPNLTFSTLTVSNMSPEDSSIYLCSVEVKGRNTEAFFGQGTRLTVV.

The V and J genes are TRBV4-1 and TRBJ2-3, with 7 bases lining up with TRBD2. Germline V lookup: CDR1 MGHRA, CDR2 YSYEKL. The CDR3 runs to 17 residues. Trimming cost V 6 bases and J 0 bases; bases outside gene matches: 12. The chain's CDR3 is CASSQSGRGISTDTQYF. The DNA for the CDR3 is TGCGCCAGCAGTCAATCGGGGCGGGGGATTAGCACAGATACGCAGTATTTT.

The rearrangement uses TRBV7-2 and TRBJ1-1, with D uncertain. Germline V lookup: CDR1 SGHTA, CDR2 FQGNSA. This CDR3 comprises 14 residues. The ends were cut back, 7 bases at V and 4 bases at J, with 16 bases in the middle. This chain's CDR3 is CASTPPVRGTEAFF. The CDR3 nucleotides read TGTGCCAGCACCCCTCCTGTGCGGGGCACTGAAGCTTTCTTT.

The count of this clone is one. This sequence joins TRBV28 and TRBJ1-1; no clear D. Trimming stripped 11 bases from V and 3 bases from J, with 13 bases between. This CDR3 spans 12 amino acids. CDR1 MDHEN and CDR2 SYDVKM come from the germline V gene. DNA for the CDR3: TGTGCCTCGTTTATCCCGGACACTGAAGCTTTCTTT. Its protein product is CASFIPDTEAFF.

The chain recombines TRBV5-4 with TRBJ1-2; D gene ambiguous. Trimming shortened V by 3 bases and J by 2 bases, and 17 bases separated the two germline ends. The V gene's germline CDR1 is SGHNT and CDR2 YYREEE (reference sequence). This CDR3 contains 16 residues. DNA for the CDR3: TGTGCCAGCAGCTCGACTACAGAGACGTTCAACTATGGCTACACCTTC. As protein: CASSSTTETFNYGYTF.

The chain joins TRBV19 to TRBJ2-3; 9 bases agree with TRBD1. J was trimmed by 6 bases and V by 2 bases; bases with no gene match: 9. This CDR3 comprises 16 residues. The germline CDR1 and CDR2 sequences are LNHDA and SQIVND (reference sequence). The CDR3 sequence is CASSISLTGGRDTQYF. CDR3 in DNA: TGTGCCAGTAGTATATCATTGACAGGGGGGAGGGATACGCAGTATTTT.